This TCR beta chain was documented in a study of blood T cell repertoires in COVID-19. Deletions cut 3 bases from V and 8 bases from J, with 8 bases between. Germline-derived CDR1 and CDR2 are MNHEY and SVGEGT. This CDR3 is 13 amino acids long. Assay used: immunoSEQ multiplex PCR; TCRdb lists only in-frame clones, some missing. The data show some 120,000 clones, around 79% seen once. This TCR came from a man at least 80 years old with acute or convalescent COVID-19. Sequencing was performed on peripheral blood. The rearrangement uses TRBV6-2 or TRBV6-3 and TRBJ1-6; maybe TRBD1 (5 bases). As DNA, the CDR3 is TGTGCCAGCAGTTATGGGGGGGATTCACCCCTCCACTTT. Its protein is CASSYGGDSPLHF.